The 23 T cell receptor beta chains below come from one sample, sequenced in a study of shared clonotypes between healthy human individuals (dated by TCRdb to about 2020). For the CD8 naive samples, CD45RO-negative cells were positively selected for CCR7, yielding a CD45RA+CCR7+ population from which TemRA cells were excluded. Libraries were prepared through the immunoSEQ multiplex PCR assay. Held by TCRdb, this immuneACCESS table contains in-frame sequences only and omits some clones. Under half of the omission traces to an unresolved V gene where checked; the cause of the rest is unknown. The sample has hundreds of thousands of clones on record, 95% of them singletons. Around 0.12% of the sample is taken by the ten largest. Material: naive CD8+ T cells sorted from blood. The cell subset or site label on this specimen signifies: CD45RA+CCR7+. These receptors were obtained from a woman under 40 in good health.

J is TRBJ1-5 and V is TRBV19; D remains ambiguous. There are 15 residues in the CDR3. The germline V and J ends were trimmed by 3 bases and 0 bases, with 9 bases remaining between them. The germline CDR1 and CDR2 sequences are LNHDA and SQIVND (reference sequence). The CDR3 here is CASSIRENSNQPQHF. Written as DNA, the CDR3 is TGTGCCAGTAGTATTCGGGAGAATAGCAATCAGCCCCAGCATTTT.

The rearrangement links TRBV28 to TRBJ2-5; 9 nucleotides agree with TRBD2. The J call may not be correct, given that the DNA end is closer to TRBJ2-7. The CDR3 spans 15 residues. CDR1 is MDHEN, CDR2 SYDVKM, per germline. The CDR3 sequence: CASSLAGGLSYEQYF. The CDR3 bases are TGTGCCAGCAGTTTAGCGGGAGGGCTCTCCTACGAGCAGTACTTC.

The DNA of the CDR3 is TGTGCCAGCAGCTTAACAGGGGGCTCCTACAATGAGCAGTTCTTC. It yields the protein CASSLTGGSYNEQFF. The V gene is TRBV11-2, the J gene TRBJ2-1, with 8 bases matching TRBD1. The CDR3 totals 15 residues. The trim removed 2 bases at V and 0 bases at J, leaving 0 bases unmatched. Germline lookup yields CDR1 SGHAT and CDR2 FQNNGV. Looking up the rest from reference TRBV11-2 and TRBJ2-1 gives the full variable domain: EAGVAQSPRYKIIEKRQSVAFWCNPISGHATLYWYQQILGQGPKLLIQFQNNGVVDDSQLPKDRFSAERLKGVDSTLKIQPAKLEDSAVYLCASSLTGGSYNEQFFGPGTRLTVL.

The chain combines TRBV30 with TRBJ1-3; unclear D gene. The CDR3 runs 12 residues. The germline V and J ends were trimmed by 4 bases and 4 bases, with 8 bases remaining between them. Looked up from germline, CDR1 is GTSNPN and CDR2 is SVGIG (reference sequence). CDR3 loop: CAWTEVGNTIYF. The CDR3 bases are TGTGCCTGGACTGAAGTGGGAAACACCATATATTTT. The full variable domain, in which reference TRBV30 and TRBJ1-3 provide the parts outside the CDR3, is SQTIHQWPATLVQPVGSPLSLECTVEGTSNPNLYWYRQAAGRGLQLLFYSVGIGQISSEVPQNLSASRPQDRQFILSSKKLLLSDSGFYLCAWTEVGNTIYFGEGSWLTVV.

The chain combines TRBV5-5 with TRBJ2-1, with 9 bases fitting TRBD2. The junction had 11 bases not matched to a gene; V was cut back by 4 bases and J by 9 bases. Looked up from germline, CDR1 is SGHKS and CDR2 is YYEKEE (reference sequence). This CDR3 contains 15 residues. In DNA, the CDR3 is TGTGCCAGCAGCCCCGCTCGGCTAGCGGGAACTGAGCAGTTCTTC. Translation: CASSPARLAGTEQFF.

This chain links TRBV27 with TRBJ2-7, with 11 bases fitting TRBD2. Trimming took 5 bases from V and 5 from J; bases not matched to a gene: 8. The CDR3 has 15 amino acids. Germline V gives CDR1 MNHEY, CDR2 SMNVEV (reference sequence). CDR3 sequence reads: CASSPGTSGGNEQYF. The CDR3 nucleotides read TGTGCCAGCAGTCCGGGGACTAGCGGAGGAAACGAGCAGTACTTC.

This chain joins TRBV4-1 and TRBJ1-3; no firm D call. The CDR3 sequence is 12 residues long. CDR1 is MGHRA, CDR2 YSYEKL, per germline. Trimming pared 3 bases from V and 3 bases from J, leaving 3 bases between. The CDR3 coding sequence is TGCGCCAGCAGCCAGGGTGGAAACACCATATATTTT. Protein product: CASSQGGNTIYF.

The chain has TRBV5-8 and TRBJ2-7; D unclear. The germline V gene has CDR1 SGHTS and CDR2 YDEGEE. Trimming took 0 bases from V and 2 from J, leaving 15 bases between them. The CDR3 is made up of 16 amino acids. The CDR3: CASSLEAPRLPYEQYF. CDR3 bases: TGTGCCAGCAGCTTGGAGGCCCCCCGTTTACCCTACGAGCAGTACTTC.

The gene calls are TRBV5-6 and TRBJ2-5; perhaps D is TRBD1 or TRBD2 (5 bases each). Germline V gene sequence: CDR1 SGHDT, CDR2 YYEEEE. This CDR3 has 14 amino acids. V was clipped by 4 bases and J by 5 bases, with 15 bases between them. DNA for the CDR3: TGTGCCAGCAGCCCGGGACGCCGTATGGAGACCCAGTACTTC. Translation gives CASSPGRRMETQYF.

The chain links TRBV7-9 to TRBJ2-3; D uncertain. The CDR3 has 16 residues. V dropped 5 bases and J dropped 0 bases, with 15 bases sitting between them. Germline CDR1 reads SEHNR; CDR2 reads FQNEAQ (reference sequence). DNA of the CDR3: TGTGCCAGCAGCCTGCTAACGGGTTCTAGCACAGATACGCAGTATTTT. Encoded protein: CASSLLTGSSTDTQYF.

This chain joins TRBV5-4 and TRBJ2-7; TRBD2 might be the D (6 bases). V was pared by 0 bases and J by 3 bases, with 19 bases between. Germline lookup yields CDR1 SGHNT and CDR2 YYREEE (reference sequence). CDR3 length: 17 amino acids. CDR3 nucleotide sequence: TGTGCCAGCAGCTTGGGAGGTGGGCGAGCGGGCTACTACGAGCAGTACTTC. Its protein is CASSLGGGRAGYYEQYF.

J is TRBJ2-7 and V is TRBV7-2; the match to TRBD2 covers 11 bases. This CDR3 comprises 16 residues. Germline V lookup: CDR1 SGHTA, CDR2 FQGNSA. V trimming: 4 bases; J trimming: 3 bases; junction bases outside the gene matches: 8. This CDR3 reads CASSSTSGNPLYEQYF. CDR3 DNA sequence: TGTGCCAGCAGCTCGACTAGCGGGAATCCCCTCTACGAGCAGTACTTC. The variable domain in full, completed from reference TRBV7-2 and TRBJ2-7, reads GAGVSQSPSNKVTEKGKDVELRCDPISGHTALYWYRQSLGQGLEFLIYFQGNSAPDKSGLPSDRFSAERTGGSVSTLTIQRTQQEDSAVYLCASSSTSGNPLYEQYFGPGTRLTVT.

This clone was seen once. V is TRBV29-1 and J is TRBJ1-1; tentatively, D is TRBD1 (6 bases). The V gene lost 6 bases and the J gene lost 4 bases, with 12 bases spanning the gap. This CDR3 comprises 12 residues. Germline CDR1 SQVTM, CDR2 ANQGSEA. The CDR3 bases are TGCAGCGTGGGCAGGGGCGTCACTGAAGCTTTCTTT. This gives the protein CSVGRGVTEAFF.

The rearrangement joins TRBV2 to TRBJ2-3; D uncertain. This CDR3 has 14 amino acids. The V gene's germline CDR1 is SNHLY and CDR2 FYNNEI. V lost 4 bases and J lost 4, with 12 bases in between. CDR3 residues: CASSGPTPADTQYF. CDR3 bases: TGTGCCAGCAGTGGGCCGACTCCGGCAGATACGCAGTATTTT.

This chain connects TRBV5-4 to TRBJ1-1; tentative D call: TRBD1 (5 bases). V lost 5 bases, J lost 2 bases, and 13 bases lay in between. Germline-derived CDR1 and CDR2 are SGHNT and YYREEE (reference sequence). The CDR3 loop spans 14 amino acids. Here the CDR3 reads CASRSKGVNTEAFF. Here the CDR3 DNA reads TGTGCCAGCAGGTCGAAAGGGGTAAACACTGAAGCTTTCTTT.

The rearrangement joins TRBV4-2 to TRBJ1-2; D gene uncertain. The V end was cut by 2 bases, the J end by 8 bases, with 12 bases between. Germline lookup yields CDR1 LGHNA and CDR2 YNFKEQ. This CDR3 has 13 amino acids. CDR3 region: CASSQPSSSGYTF. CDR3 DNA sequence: TGTGCCAGCAGCCAACCCAGTAGCTCAGGCTACACCTTC.

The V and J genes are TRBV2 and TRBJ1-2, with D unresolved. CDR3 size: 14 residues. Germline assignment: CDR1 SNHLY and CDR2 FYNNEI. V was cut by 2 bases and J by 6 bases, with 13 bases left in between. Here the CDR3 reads CASSEQVRPDGYTF. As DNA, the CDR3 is TGTGCCAGCAGTGAACAGGTCAGGCCCGATGGCTACACCTTC.

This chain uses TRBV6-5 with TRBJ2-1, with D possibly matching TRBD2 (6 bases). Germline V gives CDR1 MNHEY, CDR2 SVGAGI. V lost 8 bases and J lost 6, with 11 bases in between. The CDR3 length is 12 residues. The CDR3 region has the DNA TGTGCCAGCGGCCTGGGGGGCAATGAGCAGTTCTTC. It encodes CASGLGGNEQFF.

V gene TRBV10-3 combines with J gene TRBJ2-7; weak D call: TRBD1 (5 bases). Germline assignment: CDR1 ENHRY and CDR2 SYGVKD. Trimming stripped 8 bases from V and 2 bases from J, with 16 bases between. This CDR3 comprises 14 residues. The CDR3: CAISPLDTTYEQYF. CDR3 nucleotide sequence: TGTGCCATCTCCCCTTTGGACACCACCTACGAGCAGTACTTC.

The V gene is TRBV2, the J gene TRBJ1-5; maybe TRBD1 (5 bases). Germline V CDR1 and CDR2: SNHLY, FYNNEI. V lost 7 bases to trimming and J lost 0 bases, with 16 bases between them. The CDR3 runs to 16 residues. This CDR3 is CASMGERGPSNQPQHF. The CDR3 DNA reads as TGTGCCAGCATGGGAGAGAGGGGACCTAGCAATCAGCCCCAGCATTTT.

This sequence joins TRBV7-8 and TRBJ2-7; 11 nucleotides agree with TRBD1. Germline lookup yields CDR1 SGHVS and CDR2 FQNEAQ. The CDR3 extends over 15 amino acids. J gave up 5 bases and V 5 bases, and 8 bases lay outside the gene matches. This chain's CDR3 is CASSLIRDRGDEQYF. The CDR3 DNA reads TGTGCCAGCAGCCTGATCCGGGACAGGGGGGACGAGCAGTACTTC.

In DNA, the CDR3 is TGTGCCAGCAGTTACTCACGGGAAACAGATACGCAGTATTTT. As protein: CASSYSRETDTQYF. V and J are TRBV6-5 and TRBJ2-3, with a possible D match to TRBD2 (5 bases). The CDR3 spans 14 residues. Trimming shortened V by 0 bases and J by 3 bases, and 7 bases separated the two germline ends. Germline CDR1 reads MNHEY; CDR2 reads SVGAGI.

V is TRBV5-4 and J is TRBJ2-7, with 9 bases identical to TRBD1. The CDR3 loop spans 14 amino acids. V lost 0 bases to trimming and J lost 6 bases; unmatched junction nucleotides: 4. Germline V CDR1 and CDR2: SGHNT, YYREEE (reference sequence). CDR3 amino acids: CASSLEGTGSEQYF. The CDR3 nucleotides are TGTGCCAGCAGCTTGGAAGGGACAGGGAGCGAGCAGTACTTC.